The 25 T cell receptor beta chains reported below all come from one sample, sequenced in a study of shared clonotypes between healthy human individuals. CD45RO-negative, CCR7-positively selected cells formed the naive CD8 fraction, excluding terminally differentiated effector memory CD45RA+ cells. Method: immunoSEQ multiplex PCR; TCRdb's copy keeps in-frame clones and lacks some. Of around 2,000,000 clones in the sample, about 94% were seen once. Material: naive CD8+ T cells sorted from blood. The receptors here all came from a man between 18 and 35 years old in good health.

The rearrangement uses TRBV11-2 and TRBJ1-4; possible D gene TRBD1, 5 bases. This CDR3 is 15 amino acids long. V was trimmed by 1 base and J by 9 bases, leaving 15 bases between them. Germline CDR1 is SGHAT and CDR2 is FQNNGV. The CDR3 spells CASSLAQGSKQKLFF. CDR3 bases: TGTGCCAGCAGCTTAGCGCAGGGAAGTAAGCAAAAACTGTTTTTT.

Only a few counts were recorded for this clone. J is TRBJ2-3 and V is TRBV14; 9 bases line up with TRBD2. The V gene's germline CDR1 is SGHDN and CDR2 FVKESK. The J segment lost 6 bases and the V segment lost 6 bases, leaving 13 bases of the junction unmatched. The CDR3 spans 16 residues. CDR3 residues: CASSPFGLAGLDTQYF. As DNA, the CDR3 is TGTGCCAGCAGTCCATTCGGGCTAGCGGGGCTTGATACGCAGTATTTT.

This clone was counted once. As DNA, the CDR3 is TGTGCCAGCAGCCCCTTGGAAGCGGGGGAAGCGGATCGGGGGACAGATACGCAGTATTTT. Encoded protein: CASSPLEAGEADRGTDTQYF. The genes are TRBV14 and TRBJ2-3, with 8 positions matching TRBD2. V shed 4 bases and J 3 bases; nucleotides not matched to a gene: 21. The CDR3 loop spans 20 amino acids. The germline gives CDR1 SGHDN, CDR2 FVKESK. Combining the CDR3 with reference TRBV14 and TRBJ2-3 gives the whole variable domain EAGVTQFPSHSVIEKGQTVTLRCDPISGHDNLYWYRRVMGKEIKFLLHFVKESKQDESGMPNNRFLAERTGGTYSTLKVQPAELEDSGVYFCASSPLEAGEADRGTDTQYFGPGTRLTVL.

The CDR3 DNA reads as TGTGCCAGCAGTTTTTGGGATGGTCAGCCCCAGCATTTT. Protein: CASSFWDGQPQHF. The chain links TRBV28 to TRBJ1-5, with no clear D. The germline gives CDR1 MDHEN, CDR2 SYDVKM. V dropped 3 bases and J dropped 6 bases, with 9 bases sitting between them. The CDR3 extends over 13 amino acids.

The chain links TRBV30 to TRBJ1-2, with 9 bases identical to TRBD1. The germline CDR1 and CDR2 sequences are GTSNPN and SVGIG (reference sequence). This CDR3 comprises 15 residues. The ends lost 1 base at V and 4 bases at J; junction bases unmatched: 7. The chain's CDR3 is CAWSGEGTGSYGYTF. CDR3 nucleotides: TGTGCCTGGAGTGGGGAGGGGACAGGGAGCTATGGCTACACCTTC.

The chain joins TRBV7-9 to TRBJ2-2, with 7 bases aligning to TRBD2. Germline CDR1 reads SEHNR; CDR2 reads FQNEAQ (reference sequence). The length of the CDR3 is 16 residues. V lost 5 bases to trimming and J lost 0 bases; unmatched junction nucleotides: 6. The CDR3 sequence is CASSTGTIPNTGELFF. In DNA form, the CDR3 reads TGTGCCAGCAGCACCGGGACTATCCCGAACACCGGGGAGCTGTTTTTT.

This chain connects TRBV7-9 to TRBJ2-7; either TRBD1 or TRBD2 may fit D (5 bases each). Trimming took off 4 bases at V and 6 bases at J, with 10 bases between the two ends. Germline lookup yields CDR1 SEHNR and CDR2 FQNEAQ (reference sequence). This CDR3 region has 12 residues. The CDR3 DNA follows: TGTGCCAGCAGCTCCTCGGGGCGCGAGCAGTACTTC. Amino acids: CASSSSGREQYF.

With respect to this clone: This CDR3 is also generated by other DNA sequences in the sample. The CDR3 sequence is CASRRSYNEQFF. The CDR3 coding sequence is TGCGCCAGCAGACGGTCCTACAATGAGCAGTTCTTC. This chain links TRBV10-2 with TRBJ2-1; D remains unclear. The V gene lost 6 bases and the J gene lost 1 base, with 4 bases spanning the gap. This CDR3 contains 12 residues. Germline CDR1 reads WSHSY; CDR2 reads SAAADI.

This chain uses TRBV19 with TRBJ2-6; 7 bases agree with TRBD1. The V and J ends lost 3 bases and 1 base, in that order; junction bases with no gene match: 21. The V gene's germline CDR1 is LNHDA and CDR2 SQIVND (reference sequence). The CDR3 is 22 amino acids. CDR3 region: CASSIPIGRGIRSQSGANVLTF. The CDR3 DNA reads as TGTGCCAGTAGTATTCCCATCGGCAGGGGGATCCGGTCCCAATCTGGGGCCAACGTCCTGACTTTC. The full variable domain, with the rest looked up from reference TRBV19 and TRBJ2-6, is DGGITQSPKYLFRKEGQNVTLSCEQNLNHDAMYWYRQDPGQGLRLIYYSQIVNDFQKGDIAEGYSVSREKKESFPLTVTSAQKNPTAFYLCASSIPIGRGIRSQSGANVLTFGAGSRLTVL.

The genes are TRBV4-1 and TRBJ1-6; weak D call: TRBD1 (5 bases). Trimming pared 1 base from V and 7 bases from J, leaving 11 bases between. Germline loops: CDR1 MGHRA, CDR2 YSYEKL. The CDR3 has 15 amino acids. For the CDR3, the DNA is TGCGCCAGCAGCCAAGCCGGGACGGGAAATTCACCCCTCCACTTT. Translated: CASSQAGTGNSPLHF.

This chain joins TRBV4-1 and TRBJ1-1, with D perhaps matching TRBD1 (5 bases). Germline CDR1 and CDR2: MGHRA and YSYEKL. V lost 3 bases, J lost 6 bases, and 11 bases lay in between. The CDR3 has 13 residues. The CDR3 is CASSQGPNAEAFF. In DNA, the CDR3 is TGCGCCAGCAGCCAGGGACCCAACGCTGAAGCTTTCTTT.

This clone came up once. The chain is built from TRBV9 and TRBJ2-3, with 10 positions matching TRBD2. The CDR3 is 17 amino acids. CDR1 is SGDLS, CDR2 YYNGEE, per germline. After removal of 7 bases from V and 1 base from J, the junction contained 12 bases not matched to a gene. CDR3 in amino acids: CASGTGAGGPGTDTQYF. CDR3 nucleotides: TGTGCCAGCGGTACCGGAGCGGGGGGGCCCGGCACAGATACGCAGTATTTT.

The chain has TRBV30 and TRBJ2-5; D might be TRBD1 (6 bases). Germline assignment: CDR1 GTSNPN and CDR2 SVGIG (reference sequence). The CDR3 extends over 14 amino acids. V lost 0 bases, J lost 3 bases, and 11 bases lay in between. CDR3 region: CAWSVGQGKETQYF. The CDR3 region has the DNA TGTGCCTGGAGTGTAGGGCAGGGGAAAGAGACCCAGTACTTC. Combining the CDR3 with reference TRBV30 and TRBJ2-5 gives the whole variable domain SQTIHQWPATLVQPVGSPLSLECTVEGTSNPNLYWYRQAAGRGLQLLFYSVGIGQISSEVPQNLSASRPQDRQFILSSKKLLLSDSGFYLCAWSVGQGKETQYFGPGTRLLVL.

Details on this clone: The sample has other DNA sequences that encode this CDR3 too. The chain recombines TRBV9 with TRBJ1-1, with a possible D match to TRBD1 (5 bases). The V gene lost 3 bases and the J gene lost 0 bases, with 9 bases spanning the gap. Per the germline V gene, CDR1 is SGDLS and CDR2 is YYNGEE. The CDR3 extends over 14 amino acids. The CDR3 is CASSAGHLNTEAFF. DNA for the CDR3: TGTGCCAGCAGCGCTGGACACCTGAACACTGAAGCTTTCTTT.

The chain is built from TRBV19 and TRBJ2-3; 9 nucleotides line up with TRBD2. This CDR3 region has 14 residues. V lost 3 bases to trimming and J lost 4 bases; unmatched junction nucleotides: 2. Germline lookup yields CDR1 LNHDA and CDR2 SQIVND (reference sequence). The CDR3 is CASSISSGADTQYF. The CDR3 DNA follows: TGTGCCAGTAGTATTTCTAGCGGGGCAGATACGCAGTATTTT.

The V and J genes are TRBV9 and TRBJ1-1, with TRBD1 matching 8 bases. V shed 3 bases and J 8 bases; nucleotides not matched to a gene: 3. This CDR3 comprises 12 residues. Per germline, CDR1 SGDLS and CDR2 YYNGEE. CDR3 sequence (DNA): TGTGCCAGCAGCGATGACAGGGGCGAAGCTTTCTTT. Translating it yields CASSDDRGEAFF.

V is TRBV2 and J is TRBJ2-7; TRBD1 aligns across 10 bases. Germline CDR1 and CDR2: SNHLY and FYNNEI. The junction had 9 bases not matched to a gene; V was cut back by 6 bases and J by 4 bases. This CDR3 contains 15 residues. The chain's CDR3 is CASSRRDRGGYEQYF. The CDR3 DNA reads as TGTGCCAGCAGCCGCCGGGACAGGGGTGGGTACGAGCAGTACTTC.

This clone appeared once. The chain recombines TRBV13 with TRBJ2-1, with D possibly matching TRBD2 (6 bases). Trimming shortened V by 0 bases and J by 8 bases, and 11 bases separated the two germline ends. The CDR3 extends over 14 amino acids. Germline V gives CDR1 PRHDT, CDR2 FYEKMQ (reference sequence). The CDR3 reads CASSLGRGYDEQFF. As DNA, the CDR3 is TGTGCCAGCAGCTTAGGCCGGGGGTACGATGAGCAGTTCTTC.

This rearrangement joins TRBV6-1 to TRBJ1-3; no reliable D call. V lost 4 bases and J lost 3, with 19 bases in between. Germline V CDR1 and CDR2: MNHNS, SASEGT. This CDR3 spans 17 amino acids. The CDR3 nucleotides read TGTGCCAGCAGTGCATTAGGTGGGCCCACGGTTGGAAACACCATATATTTT. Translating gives CASSALGGPTVGNTIYF.

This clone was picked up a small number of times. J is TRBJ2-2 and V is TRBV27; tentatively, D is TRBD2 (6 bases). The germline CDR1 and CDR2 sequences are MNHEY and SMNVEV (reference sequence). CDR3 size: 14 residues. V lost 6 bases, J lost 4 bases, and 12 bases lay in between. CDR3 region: CASRTFSGTGELFF. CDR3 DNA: TGTGCCAGCAGGACTTTTAGCGGCACCGGGGAGCTGTTTTTT.

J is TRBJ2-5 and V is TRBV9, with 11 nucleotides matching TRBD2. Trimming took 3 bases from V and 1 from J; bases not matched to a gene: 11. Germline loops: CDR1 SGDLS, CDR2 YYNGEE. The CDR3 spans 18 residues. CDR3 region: CASSAGLAGGMIQETQYF. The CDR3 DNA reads TGTGCCAGCAGCGCAGGCCTAGCGGGGGGCATGATCCAAGAGACCCAGTACTTC.

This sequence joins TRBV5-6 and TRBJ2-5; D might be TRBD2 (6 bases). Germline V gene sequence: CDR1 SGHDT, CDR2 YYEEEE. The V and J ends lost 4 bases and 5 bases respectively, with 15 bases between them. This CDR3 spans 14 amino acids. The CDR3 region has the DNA TGTGCCAGCAGCCCGGGGGAACTGGGGGAGACCCAGTACTTC. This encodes CASSPGELGETQYF.

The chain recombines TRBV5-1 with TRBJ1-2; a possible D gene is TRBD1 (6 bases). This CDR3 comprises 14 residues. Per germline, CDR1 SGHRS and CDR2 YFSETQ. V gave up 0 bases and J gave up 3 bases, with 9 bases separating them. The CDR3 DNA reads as TGCGCCAGCAGCTTGGAGACAGGACACTATGGCTACACCTTC. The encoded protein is CASSLETGHYGYTF.

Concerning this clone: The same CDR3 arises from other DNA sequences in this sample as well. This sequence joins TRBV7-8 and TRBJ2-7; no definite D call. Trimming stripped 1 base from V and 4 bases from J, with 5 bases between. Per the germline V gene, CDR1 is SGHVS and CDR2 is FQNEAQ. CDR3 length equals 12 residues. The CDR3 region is CASSLGVYEQYF. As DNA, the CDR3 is TGTGCCAGCAGCTTAGGAGTTTACGAGCAGTACTTC.

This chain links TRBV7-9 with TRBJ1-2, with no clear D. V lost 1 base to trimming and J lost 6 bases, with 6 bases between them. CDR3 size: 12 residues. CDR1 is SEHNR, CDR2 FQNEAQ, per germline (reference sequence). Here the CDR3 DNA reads TGTGCCAGCAGCTTAGTACGAGATGGCTACACCTTC. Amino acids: CASSLVRDGYTF.